This paragraph reports one TCR beta chain. Its antigen is undetermined. These data originate in a study of post-analysis software for immune sequencing data. Background on the study: As for disease course, relapsing-remitting, secondary progressive and progressive-relapsing multiple sclerosis were all included.

Study observations and caveats: There were five TRBV segments more frequent in patients than controls, and TRBV5-6, TRBV5-1 and TRBV20-1 were among them. Controls had significantly higher normalized Chao1 diversity than multiple sclerosis patients. The F measure placed samples prepared in the same batch into strongly shared clusters.

Incorporated into the TCR beta cDNA libraries were unique molecular identifiers, which served to reduce PCR and sequencing biases. T cells, roughly 0.9 to 11 million of them, yielded roughly 550,000 cDNA molecules. A single record per CDR3 protein comes from TCRdb applying MiXCR to the PCR reads. The table has hundreds of thousands of distinct CDR3 sequences, around 27% seen once. Trimming stripped 4 bases from V and 2 bases from J, with 11 bases between. The CDR3 has 13 amino acids. From germline, CDR1 is DFQATT and CDR2 SNEGSKA (reference sequence). This TCR was recovered from a girl aged 5-17 years with multiple sclerosis. The material sequenced was blood. The V gene is TRBV20-1, the J gene TRBJ1-2; TRBD1 is a possible D gene (6 bases). CDR3 protein: CSAKRQENYGYTF. The CDR3 nucleotides read TGCAGTGCTAAAAGACAGGAAAACTATGGCTACACCTTC.